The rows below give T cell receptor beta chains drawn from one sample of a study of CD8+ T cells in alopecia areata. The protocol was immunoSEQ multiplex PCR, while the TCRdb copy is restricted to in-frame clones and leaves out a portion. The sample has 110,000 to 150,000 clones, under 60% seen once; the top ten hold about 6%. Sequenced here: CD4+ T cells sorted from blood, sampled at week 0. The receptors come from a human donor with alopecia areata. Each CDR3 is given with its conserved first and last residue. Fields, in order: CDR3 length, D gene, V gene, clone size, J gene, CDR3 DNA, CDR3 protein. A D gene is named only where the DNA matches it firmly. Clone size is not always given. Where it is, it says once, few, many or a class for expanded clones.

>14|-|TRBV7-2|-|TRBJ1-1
TGTGCCAGCAGCTTGGGGGGCTCGAACACTGAAGCTTTCTTT
CASSLGGSNTEAFF
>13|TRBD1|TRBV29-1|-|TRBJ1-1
TGCAGCGTTGAACTCGGACAGGGCACTGAAGCTTTCTTT
CSVELGQGTEAFF
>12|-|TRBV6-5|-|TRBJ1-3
TGTGCCAGCAGCTCGGATGGAAACACCATATATTTT
CASSSDGNTIYF
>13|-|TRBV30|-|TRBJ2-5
TGTGCCTGGAGTGGGGGCTTCCAAGAGACCCAGTACTTC
CAWSGGFQETQYF
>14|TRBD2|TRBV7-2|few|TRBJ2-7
TGTGCCAGCAGGCCTGGCGGGGGGGCCTACGAGCAGTACTTC
CASRPGGGAYEQYF
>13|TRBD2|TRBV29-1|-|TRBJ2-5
TGCAGCGTTGAGCGGGGGGCCCGAGAGACCCAGTACTTC
CSVERGARETQYF
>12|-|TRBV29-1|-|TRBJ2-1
TGCAGCGTTGAGGGGGTCTCCTATGAGCAGTTCTTC
CSVEGVSYEQFF
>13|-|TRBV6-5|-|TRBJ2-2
TGTGCCAGCAGTTATAGGGTCACCGGGGAGCTGTTTTTT
CASSYRVTGELFF
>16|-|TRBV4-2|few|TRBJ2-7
TGTGCCAGCAGCCCGCCGGGGGCAGGGGCGGGCTACGAGCAGTACTTC
CASSPPGAGAGYEQYF
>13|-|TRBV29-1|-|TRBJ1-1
TGCAGCGTTGTCCAGGGGCGAGGGACTGAAGCTTTCTTT
CSVVQGRGTEAFF
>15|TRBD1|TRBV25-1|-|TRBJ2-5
TGTGCCAGCAGTGGCCGGGACAGCAACCAAGAGACCCAGTACTTC
CASSGRDSNQETQYF
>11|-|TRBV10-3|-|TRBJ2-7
TGTGCCATCAGTGAGGGGCACGAGCAGTACTTC
CAISEGHEQYF
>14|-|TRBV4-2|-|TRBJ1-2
TGTGCCAGCAGCCCACCCATGGGGGATGGCGGCTACACCTTC
CASSPPMGDGGYTF
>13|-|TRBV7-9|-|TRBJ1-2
TGTGCCAGCAGCTTGGGAAGCTTCTATGGCTACACCTTC
CASSLGSFYGYTF
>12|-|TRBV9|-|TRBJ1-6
TGTGCCAGCAGGGGCGCGGGTTCACCCCTCCACTTT
CASRGAGSPLHF
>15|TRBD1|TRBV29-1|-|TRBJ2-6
TGCAGCGCTCGAGACAGGGGAGACGGGGCCAACGTCCTGACTTTC
CSARDRGDGANVLTF